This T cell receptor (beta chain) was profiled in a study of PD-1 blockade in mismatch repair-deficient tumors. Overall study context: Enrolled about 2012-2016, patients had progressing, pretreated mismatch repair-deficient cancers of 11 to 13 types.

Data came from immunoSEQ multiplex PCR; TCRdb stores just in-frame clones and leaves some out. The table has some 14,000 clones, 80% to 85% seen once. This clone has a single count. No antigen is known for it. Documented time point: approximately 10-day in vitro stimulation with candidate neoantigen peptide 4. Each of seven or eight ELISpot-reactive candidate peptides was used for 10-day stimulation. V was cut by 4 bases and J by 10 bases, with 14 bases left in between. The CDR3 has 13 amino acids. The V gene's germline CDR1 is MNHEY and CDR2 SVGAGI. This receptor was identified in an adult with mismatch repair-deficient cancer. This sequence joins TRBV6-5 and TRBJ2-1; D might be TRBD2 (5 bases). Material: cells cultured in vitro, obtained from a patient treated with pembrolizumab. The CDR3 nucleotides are TGTGCCAGCAGTTCTACGCTCGGACTCGAGCAGTTCTTC. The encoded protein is CASSSTLGLEQFF.